Listed below are T cell receptor beta chains from one sample, sequenced in a study of cytomegalovirus exposure and HLA in healthy donors. Assay used: immunoSEQ multiplex PCR; TCRdb lists only in-frame clones, some missing. The sample includes about 90,000 clones, 67% of them seen just once. The sequenced material came from PBMCs. The source is a young man in good health and CMV-seronegative. CDR3s include the opening cysteine and the closing phenylalanine or tryptophan. The D gene is left open where the match is weak. Only some rows state a clone size, as once, few, many or a class for expanded clones.

d_gene	v_gene	abundance	j_gene	CDR3aa	CDR3nt
NA	TRBV18	NA	TRBJ2-4	CASSPLGGGIQYF	TGTGCCAGCTCACCACTGGGAGGCGGGATTCAGTACTTC
NA	TRBV6-5	few	TRBJ1-2	CASYTGNYGYTF	TGTGCCAGCTACACAGGGAACTATGGCTACACCTTC
NA	TRBV7-9	few	TRBJ2-1	CASSSPRWSRLLDEQFF	TGTGCCAGCAGCTCGCCTCGGTGGAGCCGCCTTTTAGATGAGCAGTTCTTC
TRBD1	TRBV11-1	once	TRBJ2-5	CASSLGQGGETQYF	TGTGCCAGCAGCCTCGGACAGGGTGGAGAGACCCAGTACTTC
NA	TRBV9	NA	TRBJ1-5	CASSPGGAGNQPQHF	TGTGCCAGCAGCCCGGGGGGCGCGGGCAATCAGCCCCAGCATTTT
NA	TRBV14	NA	TRBJ1-1	CASTMGGNTEAFF	TGTGCCAGTACCATGGGGGGGAACACTGAAGCTTTCTTT
TRBD1	TRBV5-1	NA	TRBJ1-3	CASSIRTGGSGNTIYF	TGCGCCAGCAGCATACGGACAGGGGGATCTGGAAACACCATATATTTT
TRBD1	TRBV5-4	few	TRBJ1-4	CASSLDRGLEKLFF	TGTGCCAGCAGCCTGGACAGGGGGCTGGAAAAACTGTTTTTT
NA	TRBV28	NA	TRBJ2-5	CASSSWTSQETQYF	TGTGCCAGCAGCAGTTGGACTTCTCAAGAGACCCAGTACTTC
NA	TRBV5-8	NA	TRBJ1-5	CASSLGEGWGNQPQHF	TGTGCCAGCAGCCTCGGGGAGGGCTGGGGGAATCAGCCCCAGCATTTT
TRBD2	TRBV2	few	TRBJ2-1	CASSLALGGVDNEQFF	TGTGCCAGCAGCCTGGCTTTGGGGGGGGTAGACAATGAGCAGTTCTTC
TRBD1	TRBV10-1	once	TRBJ2-7	CASITTGYTYEQYF	TGCGCCAGCATTACGACAGGGTACACCTACGAGCAGTACTTC
TRBD2	TRBV7-2	NA	TRBJ2-1	CASSSPRSGGNEQFF	TGTGCCAGCAGCTCCCCTAGAAGCGGGGGTAATGAGCAGTTCTTC
NA	TRBV5-6	few	TRBJ2-7	CASSYGQSSEYF	TGTGCCAGCAGCTACGGACAGAGCAGTGAGTACTTC
NA	TRBV5-4	NA	TRBJ2-1	CASSLGETSRGEQFF	TGTGCCAGCAGCTTGGGTGAGACTAGCAGGGGTGAGCAGTTCTTC
TRBD1	TRBV6-5	few	TRBJ1-2	CASSYGDRGNYGYTF	TGTGCCAGCAGTTACGGAGACAGGGGGAACTATGGCTACACCTTC
TRBD1	TRBV7-2	NA	TRBJ1-6	CASSLRSGQYNSPLHF	TGTGCCAGCAGCTTACGGTCGGGACAGTATAATTCACCCCTCCACTTT
NA	TRBV30	NA	TRBJ1-1	CAWSRTEAFF	TGTGCCTGGAGCCGTACTGAAGCTTTCTTT
NA	TRBV18	NA	TRBJ2-4	CASSLIANRDYIQYF	TGTGCCAGCTCACTAATCGCCAACAGGGATTACATTCAGTACTTC
NA	TRBV6-1	NA	TRBJ1-2	CASSESQGLYGYPF	TGTGCCAGCAGTGAATCTCAGGGCCTCTATGGCTACCCCTTC
NA	TRBV6-6	NA	TRBJ1-5	CASSFFGQSNQPQHF	NA
NA	TRBV4-3	NA	TRBJ2-1	CASSHDIAESSYNEQFF	TGCGCCAGCAGCCACGACATAGCGGAGAGCTCCTACAATGAGCAGTTCTTC